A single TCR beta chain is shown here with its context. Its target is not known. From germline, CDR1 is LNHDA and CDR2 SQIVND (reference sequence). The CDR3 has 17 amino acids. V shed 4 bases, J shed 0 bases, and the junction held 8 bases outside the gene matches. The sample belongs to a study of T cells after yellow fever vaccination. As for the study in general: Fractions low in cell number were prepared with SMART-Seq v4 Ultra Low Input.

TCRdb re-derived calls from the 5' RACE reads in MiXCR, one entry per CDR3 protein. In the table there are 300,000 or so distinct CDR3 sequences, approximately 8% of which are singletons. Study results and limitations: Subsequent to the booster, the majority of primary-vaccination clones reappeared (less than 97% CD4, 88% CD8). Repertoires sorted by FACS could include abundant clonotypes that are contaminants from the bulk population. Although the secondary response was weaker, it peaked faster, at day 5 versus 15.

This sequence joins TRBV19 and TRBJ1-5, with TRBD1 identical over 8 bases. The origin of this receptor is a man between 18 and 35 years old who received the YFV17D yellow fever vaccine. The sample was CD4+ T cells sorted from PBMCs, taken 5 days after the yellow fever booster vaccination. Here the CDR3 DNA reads TGTGCCAGTAGTACACGGGACAGGCCATATAGCAATCAGCCCCAGCATTTT. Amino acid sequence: CASSTRDRPYSNQPQHF.